The 24 T cell receptor beta chains below were found in one sample sequenced in a study of blood T cell repertoires in COVID-19. The data were produced by immunoSEQ multiplex PCR, yet TCRdb's version contains in-frame clones alone and is incomplete. Of fewer than 250,000 clones listed, about 91% were seen once; the top ten hold about 5%. Sequenced: peripheral blood. The receptors derive from a woman between 40 and 55 years old with acute or convalescent COVID-19.

The chain's CDR3 is CASSLGEPSSGYTF. The CDR3 coding sequence is TGTGCCAGCAGCTTAGGGGAGCCATCATCTGGCTACACCTTC. This chain uses TRBV11-2 with TRBJ1-2; D not certain. V lost 1 base, J lost 7 bases, and 13 bases lay in between. Germline V lookup: CDR1 SGHAT, CDR2 FQNNGV. CDR3 length: 14 residues.

The rearrangement joins TRBV5-1 to TRBJ1-1, with no clear D. Per the germline V gene, CDR1 is SGHRS and CDR2 is YFSETQ. The V and J ends lost 4 bases and 6 bases respectively, with 13 bases between them. The CDR3 has 13 amino acids. The DNA for the CDR3 is TGCGCCAGCAGCCTGGCGCCGGCGGCTGAAGCTTTCTTT. This translates into CASSLAPAAEAFF.

This clone appeared once. The genes are TRBV4-1 and TRBJ1-1; tentative D call: TRBD1 (5 bases). From germline, CDR1 is MGHRA and CDR2 YSYEKL. This CDR3 is built from 16 residues. V was cut by 1 base and J by 6 bases, with 18 bases left in between. DNA of the CDR3: TGCGCCAGCAGCCAAGGTCGGGGGGGAGGGAGGCCTGAAGCTTTCTTT. Protein product: CASSQGRGGGRPEAFF.

V usage is TRBV6-5 and J usage is TRBJ2-7; TRBD1 matches at 8 bases. After removal of 8 bases from V and 5 bases from J, the junction contained 5 bases not matched to a gene. The CDR3 spans 12 residues. Germline CDR1 MNHEY, CDR2 SVGAGI. The CDR3 loop reads CASRTGTHEQYV. The CDR3 DNA sequence: TGTGCCAGCCGGACAGGGACCCACGAGCAGTACGTC.

This chain links TRBV6-6 with TRBJ2-7, with D perhaps TRBD2 (7 bases). The germline gives CDR1 MNHNY, CDR2 SVGAGI (reference sequence). V lost 5 bases, J lost 7 bases, and 12 bases lay in between. The length of the CDR3 is 12 residues. The CDR3 DNA sequence: TGTGCCAGCAGTCAGGGGAGGGGGGAGCAGTACGTC. Translated, it gives CASSQGRGEQYV.

This clone was observed a single time. The J gene is TRBJ1-2, the V gene TRBV5-1, with 7 bases aligning to TRBD1. CDR3 length: 15 amino acids. Per germline, CDR1 SGHRS and CDR2 YFSETQ. Trimming took 4 bases from V and 6 from J; bases not matched to a gene: 12. This CDR3 reads CASSLAYTGAHGYTF. DNA for the CDR3: TGCGCCAGCAGCCTCGCCTACACAGGGGCCCATGGCTACACCTTC.

The chain links TRBV10-3 to TRBJ1-5; D is possibly TRBD1 (6 bases). Trimming stripped 5 bases from V and 2 bases from J, with 13 bases between. CDR1 ENHRY and CDR2 SYGVKD come from the germline V gene. The CDR3 contains 15 residues. CDR3 DNA: TGTGCCATCAGTCCCACAGGGTCCGGCAATCAGCCCCAGCATTTT. Encoded protein: CAISPTGSGNQPQHF.

The gene calls are TRBV7-9 and TRBJ1-4; D not resolved. The CDR3 loop spans 15 amino acids. Germline CDR1 and CDR2: SEHNR and FQNEAQ (reference sequence). V lost 5 bases, J lost 4 bases, and 14 bases lay in between. The CDR3 DNA sequence: TGTGCCAGCAGCAACCCTGCGACACGTAATGAAAAACTGTTTTTT. It codes for CASSNPATRNEKLFF.

This chain links TRBV11-3 with TRBJ2-1, with TRBD2 as a possible D gene (5 bases). Trimming took 3 bases from V and 9 from J, leaving 6 bases between them. CDR3 length: 11 residues. CDR1 is SGHNT and CDR2 is YENEEA in the germline V gene. CDR3 DNA sequence: TGTGCCAGCAGCTTGGGAGCTGAGCAGTTCTTC. The encoded protein is CASSLGAEQFF.

A note on this clone: This same CDR3 is encoded by further DNA sequences in the sample. CDR3 sequence reads: CASSLAGGRTGELFF. CDR3 sequence (DNA): TGTGCCAGCAGCCTAGCGGGGGGTAGAACCGGGGAGCTGTTTTTT. The rearrangement joins TRBV3-1 (or the pseudogene TRBV3-2) to TRBJ2-2, with 10 bases that match TRBD2. Germline V CDR1 and CDR2: LGHDT, YNNKEL (reference sequence). The junction had 4 bases not matched to a gene; V was cut back by 4 bases and J by 5 bases. The CDR3 spans 15 residues.

The chain combines TRBV7-9 with TRBJ1-1; D gene ambiguous. Trimming cost V 6 bases and J 6 bases, with 17 bases left between them. Germline assignment: CDR1 SEHNR and CDR2 FQNEAQ (reference sequence). The CDR3 runs to 14 residues. CDR3 in DNA: TGTGCCAGCAGACCTAGAGGAGGGCCTGCTGAAGCTTTCTTT. Its translation is CASRPRGGPAEAFF.

The chain recombines TRBV6-2 or TRBV6-3 with TRBJ1-2; weak D call: TRBD1 (6 bases). V lost 5 bases to trimming and J lost 4 bases, with 17 bases between them. There are 15 residues in the CDR3. Germline assignment: CDR1 MNHEY and CDR2 SVGEGT. The CDR3 DNA reads TGTGCCAGCAGTCCGTACTGGACAGAAACCTATGGCTACACCTTC. Its translation: CASSPYWTETYGYTF.

This rearrangement joins TRBV6-2 or TRBV6-3 to TRBJ1-4; TRBD1 matches at 12 bases. This CDR3 has 15 amino acids. In germline, CDR1 is MNHEY, CDR2 SVGEGT. The V and J ends lost 0 bases and 8 bases, in that order; junction bases with no gene match: 1. This CDR3 reads CASSYSGTGGEKLFF. The CDR3 DNA follows: TGTGCCAGCAGTTACTCCGGGACAGGGGGCGAAAAACTGTTTTTT.

The rearrangement links TRBV4-1 to TRBJ1-4; 9 bases are shared with TRBD1. This CDR3 is 16 amino acids long. V lost 6 bases and J lost 6; bases outside the gene matches: 11. Germline CDR1 reads MGHRA; CDR2 reads YSYEKL. CDR3 loop: CASRAQGQGIYEKLFF. CDR3 in DNA: TGCGCCAGCAGGGCCCAGGGACAGGGTATTTATGAAAAACTGTTTTTT.

This clone occurred once. The chain links TRBV7-9 to TRBJ2-3, with a possible D match to TRBD1 (5 bases). The CDR3 sequence is 15 residues long. The germline CDR1 and CDR2 sequences are SEHNR and FQNEAQ (reference sequence). Trimming stripped 5 bases from V and 0 bases from J, with 12 bases between. The CDR3 bases are TGTGCCAGCAGCCAAAAGGGGTTGAGCACAGATACGCAGTATTTT. Residues: CASSQKGLSTDTQYF.

CDR3 sequence: CASSPGYRGTDTQYF. The CDR3 bases are TGCGCCAGCAGCCCGGGATACAGGGGCACAGATACGCAGTATTTT. The V and J genes are TRBV5-1 and TRBJ2-3; maybe TRBD1 (6 bases). V dropped 4 bases and J dropped 1 base, with 13 bases sitting between them. The V gene's germline CDR1 is SGHRS and CDR2 YFSETQ. The CDR3 has 15 residues. The full variable domain, completed using reference TRBV5-1 and TRBJ2-3, is KAGVTQTPRYLIKTRGQQVTLSCSPISGHRSVSWYQQTPGQGLQFLFEYFSETQRNKGNFPGRFSGRQFSNSRSEMNVSTLELGDSALYLCASSPGYRGTDTQYFGPGTRLTVL.

The chain carries TRBV5-5 and TRBJ1-2; D is uncertain. The CDR3 is 13 residues long. V lost 2 bases, J lost 0 bases, and 5 bases lay in between. The germline V gene encodes CDR1 SGHKS and CDR2 YYEKEE (reference sequence). As DNA, the CDR3 is TGTGCCAGCAGCTTTCAGTCTAACTATGGCTACACCTTC. As protein: CASSFQSNYGYTF.

This clone turned up a few times. The chain carries TRBV7-3 and TRBJ2-6; 8 bases map to TRBD1. Trimming removed 5 bases from V and 8 bases from J; junction bases left unmatched: 2. The CDR3 covers 13 residues. Germline V gives CDR1 SGHTA, CDR2 FQGTGA. Here the CDR3 DNA reads TGTGCCAGCAGCAGGGACAGGTCCAACGTCCTGACTTTC. This sequence encodes CASSRDRSNVLTF.

The genes are TRBV11-2 and TRBJ2-4; D call uncertain. CDR3 size: 12 residues. Trimming left V 0 bases short and J 8 bases short, with 5 bases between. The V gene's germline CDR1 is SGHAT and CDR2 FQNNGV. The CDR3 sequence: CASSLDSDIQYF. DNA of the CDR3: TGTGCCAGCAGCTTAGACTCAGACATTCAGTACTTC.

This clone was detected a few times. This chain joins TRBV2 and TRBJ1-6; D is possibly TRBD1 (5 bases). Germline assignment: CDR1 SNHLY and CDR2 FYNNEI. The CDR3 has 15 residues. V was clipped by 7 bases and J by 3 bases, with 13 bases between them. The CDR3 coding sequence is TGTGCCAGCAAACAAGGGCAGGGCTATAATTCACCCCTCCACTTT. Translated: CASKQGQGYNSPLHF.

The V and J genes are TRBV30 and TRBJ1-3; D may be TRBD1 (5 bases). V was trimmed by 0 bases and J by 2 bases, leaving 23 bases between them. The CDR3 is made up of 19 amino acids. Germline CDR1 reads GTSNPN; CDR2 reads SVGIG (reference sequence). Here the CDR3 reads CAWSVSWDRRGPPGNTIYF. CDR3 DNA sequence: TGTGCCTGGAGTGTATCGTGGGATAGGAGGGGCCCGCCTGGAAACACCATATATTTT.

V and J are TRBV19 and TRBJ2-5; 8 bases fit TRBD1. Germline V lookup: CDR1 LNHDA, CDR2 SQIVND (reference sequence). The CDR3 is 15 amino acids. With 5 bases clipped from V and 4 bases from J, the junction kept 9 bases outside the gene matches. CDR3 in amino acids: CASSPGGQGVETQYF. CDR3 DNA: TGTGCCAGTAGTCCAGGGGGCCAGGGGGTAGAGACCCAGTACTTC.

The rearrangement joins TRBV6-5 to TRBJ1-2; 8 positions agree with TRBD1. CDR3 size: 14 residues. Trimming took 11 bases from V and 1 from J; bases not matched to a gene: 9. Germline CDR1 reads MNHEY; CDR2 reads SVGAGI. The CDR3 is CAGSRTGLNYGYTF. In DNA, the CDR3 is TGTGCCGGCTCCCGGACAGGGCTTAACTATGGCTACACCTTC.

This chain connects TRBV27 to TRBJ1-2; D is possibly TRBD1 (5 bases). Germline V gene data show CDR1 as MNHEY and CDR2 as SMNVEV (reference sequence). This CDR3 spans 14 amino acids. Trimming took off 5 bases at V and 3 bases at J, with 13 bases between the two ends. CDR3 sequence (DNA): TGTGCCAGCAGTCGAGACAGACTTGACTATGGCTACACCTTC. Translating gives CASSRDRLDYGYTF.